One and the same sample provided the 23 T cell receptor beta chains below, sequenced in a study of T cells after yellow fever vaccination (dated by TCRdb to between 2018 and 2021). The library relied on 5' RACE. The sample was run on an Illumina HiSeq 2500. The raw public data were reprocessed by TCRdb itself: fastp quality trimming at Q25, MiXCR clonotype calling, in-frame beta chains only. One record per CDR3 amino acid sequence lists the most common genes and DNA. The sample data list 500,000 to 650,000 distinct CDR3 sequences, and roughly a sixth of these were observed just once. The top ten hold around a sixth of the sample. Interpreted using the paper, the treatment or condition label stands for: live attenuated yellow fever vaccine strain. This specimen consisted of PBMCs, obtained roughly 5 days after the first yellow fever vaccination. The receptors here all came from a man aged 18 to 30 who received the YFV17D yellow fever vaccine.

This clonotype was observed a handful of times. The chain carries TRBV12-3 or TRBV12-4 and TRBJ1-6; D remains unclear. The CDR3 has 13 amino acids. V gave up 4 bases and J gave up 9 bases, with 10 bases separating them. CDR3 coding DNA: TGTGCCAGCAGTTCGTGGCCCCGTTCACCCCTCCACTTT. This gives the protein CASSSWPRSPLHF.

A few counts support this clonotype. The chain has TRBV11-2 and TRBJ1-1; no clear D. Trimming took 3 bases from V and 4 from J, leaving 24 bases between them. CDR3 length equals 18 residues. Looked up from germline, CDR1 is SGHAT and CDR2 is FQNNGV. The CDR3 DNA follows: TGTGCCAGCAGCTTTAGTTTTCGGGCAGCCCGGGGTACCACTGAAGCTTTCTTT. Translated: CASSFSFRAARGTTEAFF.

The CDR3 protein is CATTWGNSPLHF. For the CDR3, the DNA is TGTGCCACGACCTGGGGGAATTCACCCCTCCACTTT. The chain is built from TRBV6-5 and TRBJ1-6; possibly TRBD1 for D (5 bases). Trimming shortened V by 10 bases and J by 7 bases, and 11 bases separated the two germline ends. Germline CDR1 MNHEY, CDR2 SVGAGI. The length of the CDR3 is 12 residues.

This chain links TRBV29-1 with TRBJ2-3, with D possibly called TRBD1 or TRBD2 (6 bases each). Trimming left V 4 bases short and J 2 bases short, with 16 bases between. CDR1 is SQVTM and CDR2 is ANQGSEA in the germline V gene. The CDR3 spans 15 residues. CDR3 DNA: TGCAGCGTTGTAAGGGACGGGGGCCACACAGATACGCAGTATTTT. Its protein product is CSVVRDGGHTDTQYF.

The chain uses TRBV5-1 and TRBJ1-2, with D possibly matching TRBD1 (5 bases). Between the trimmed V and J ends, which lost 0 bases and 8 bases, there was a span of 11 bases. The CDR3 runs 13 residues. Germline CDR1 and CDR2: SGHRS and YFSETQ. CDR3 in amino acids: CASSLVPGDGYTF. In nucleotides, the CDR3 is TGCGCCAGCAGCTTGGTACCTGGGGACGGCTACACCTTC.

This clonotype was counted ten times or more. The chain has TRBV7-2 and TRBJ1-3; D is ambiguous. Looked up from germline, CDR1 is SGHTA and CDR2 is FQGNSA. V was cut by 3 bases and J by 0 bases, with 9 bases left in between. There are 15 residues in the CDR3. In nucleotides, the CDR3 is TGTGCCAGCAGCTTGGTGGTTAGCTCTGGAAACACCATATATTTT. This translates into CASSLVVSSGNTIYF. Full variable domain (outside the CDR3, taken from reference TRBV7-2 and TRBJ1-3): GAGVSQSPSNKVTEKGKDVELRCDPISGHTALYWYRQSLGQGLEFLIYFQGNSAPDKSGLPSDRFSAERTGGSVSTLTIQRTQQEDSAVYLCASSLVVSSGNTIYFGEGSWLTVV.

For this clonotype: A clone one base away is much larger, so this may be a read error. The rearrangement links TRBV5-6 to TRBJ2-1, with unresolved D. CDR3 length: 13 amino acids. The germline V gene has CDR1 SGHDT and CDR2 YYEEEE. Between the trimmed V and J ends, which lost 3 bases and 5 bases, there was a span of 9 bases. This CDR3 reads CASSSDVNNEQFF. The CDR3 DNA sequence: TGTGCCAGCAGCTCGGACGTTAACAATGAGCAGTTCTTC.

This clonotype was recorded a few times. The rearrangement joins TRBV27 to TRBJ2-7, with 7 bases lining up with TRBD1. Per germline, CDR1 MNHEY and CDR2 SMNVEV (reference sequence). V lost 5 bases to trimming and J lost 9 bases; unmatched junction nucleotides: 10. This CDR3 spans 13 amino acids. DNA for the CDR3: TGTGCCAGCAGTCTGAAGACAGGGAACATGCAGTACTTC. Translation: CASSLKTGNMQYF.

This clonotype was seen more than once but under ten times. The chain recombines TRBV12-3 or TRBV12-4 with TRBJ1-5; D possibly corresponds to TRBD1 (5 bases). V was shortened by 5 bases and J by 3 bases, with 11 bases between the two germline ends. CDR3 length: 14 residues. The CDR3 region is CASSHDSYNQPQHF. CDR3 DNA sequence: TGTGCCAGCAGTCACGACAGTTACAATCAGCCCCAGCATTTT.

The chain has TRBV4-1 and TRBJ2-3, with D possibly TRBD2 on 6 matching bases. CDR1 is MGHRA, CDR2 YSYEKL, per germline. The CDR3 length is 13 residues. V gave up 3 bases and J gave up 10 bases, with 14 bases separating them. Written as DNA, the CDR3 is TGCGCCAGCAGCCACTCTAGCGAGGCGGCGCAGTATTTT. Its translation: CASSHSSEAAQYF.

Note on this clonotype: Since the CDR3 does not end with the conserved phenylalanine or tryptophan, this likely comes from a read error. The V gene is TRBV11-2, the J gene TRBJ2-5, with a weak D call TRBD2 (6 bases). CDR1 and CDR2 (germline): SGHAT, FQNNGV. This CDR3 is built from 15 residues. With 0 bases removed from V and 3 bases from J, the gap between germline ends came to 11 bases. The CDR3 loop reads CASSLDRRGKETQYY. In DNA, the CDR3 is TGTGCCAGCAGCTTAGATCGGAGGGGAAAAGAGACCCAGTACTAC.

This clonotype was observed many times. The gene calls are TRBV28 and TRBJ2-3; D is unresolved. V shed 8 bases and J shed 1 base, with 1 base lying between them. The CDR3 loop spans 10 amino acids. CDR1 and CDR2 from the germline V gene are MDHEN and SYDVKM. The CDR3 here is CASGTDTQYF. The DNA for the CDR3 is TGTGCCAGCGGCACAGATACGCAGTATTTT.

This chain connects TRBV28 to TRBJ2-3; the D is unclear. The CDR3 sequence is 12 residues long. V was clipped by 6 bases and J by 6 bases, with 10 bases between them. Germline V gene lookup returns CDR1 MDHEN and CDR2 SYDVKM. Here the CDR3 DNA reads TGTGCCAGCAGCCAGCCGGGCGATACGCAGTATTTT. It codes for CASSQPGDTQYF.

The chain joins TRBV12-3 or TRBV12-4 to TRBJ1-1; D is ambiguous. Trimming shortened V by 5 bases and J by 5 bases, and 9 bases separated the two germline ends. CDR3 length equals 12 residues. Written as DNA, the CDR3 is TGTGCCAGCAGTCAAGTGGGGACTGAAGCTTTCTTT. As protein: CASSQVGTEAFF.

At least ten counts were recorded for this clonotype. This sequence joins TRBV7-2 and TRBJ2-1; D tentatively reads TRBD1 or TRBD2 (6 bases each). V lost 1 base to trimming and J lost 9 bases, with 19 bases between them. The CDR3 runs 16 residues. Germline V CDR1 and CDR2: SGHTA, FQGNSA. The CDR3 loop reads CASSLEFPGAGGEQFF. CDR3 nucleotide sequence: TGTGCCAGCAGCTTAGAGTTTCCGGGGGCGGGCGGTGAGCAGTTCTTC.

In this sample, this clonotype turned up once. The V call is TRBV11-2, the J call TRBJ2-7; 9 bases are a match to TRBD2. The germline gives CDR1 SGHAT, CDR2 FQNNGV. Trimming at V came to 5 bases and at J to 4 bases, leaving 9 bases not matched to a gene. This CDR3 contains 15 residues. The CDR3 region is CASSLRVAGAYEQYF. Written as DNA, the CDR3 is TGTGCCAGCAGCCTACGGGTAGCGGGGGCTTACGAGCAGTACTTC.

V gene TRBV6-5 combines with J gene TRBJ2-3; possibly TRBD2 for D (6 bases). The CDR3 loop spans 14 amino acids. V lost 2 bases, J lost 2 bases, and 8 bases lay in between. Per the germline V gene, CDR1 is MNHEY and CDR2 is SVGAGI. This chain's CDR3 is CASSYKDYTDTQYF. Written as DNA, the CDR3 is TGTGCCAGCAGTTACAAGGACTACACAGATACGCAGTATTTT.

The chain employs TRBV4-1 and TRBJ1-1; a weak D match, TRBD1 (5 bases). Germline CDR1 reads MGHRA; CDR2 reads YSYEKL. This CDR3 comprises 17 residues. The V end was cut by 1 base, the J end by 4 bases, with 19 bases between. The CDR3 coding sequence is TGCGCCAGCAGCCAAGGGGGCGGTCAGGGAATGAGCACTGAAGCTTTCTTT. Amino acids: CASSQGGGQGMSTEAFF.

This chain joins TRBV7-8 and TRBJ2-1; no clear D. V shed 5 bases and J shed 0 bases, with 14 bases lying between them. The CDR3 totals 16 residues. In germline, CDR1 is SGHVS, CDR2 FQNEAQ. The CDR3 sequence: CASSRSRVSSYNEQFF. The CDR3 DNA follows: TGTGCCAGCAGCCGCAGCAGAGTTAGCTCCTACAATGAGCAGTTCTTC. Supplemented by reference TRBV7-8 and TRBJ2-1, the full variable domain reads GAGVSQSPRYKVAKRGQDVALRCDPISGHVSLFWYQQALGQGPEFLTYFQNEAQLDKSGLPSDRFFAERPEGSVSTLKIQRTQQEDSAVYLCASSRSRVSSYNEQFFGPGTRLTVL.

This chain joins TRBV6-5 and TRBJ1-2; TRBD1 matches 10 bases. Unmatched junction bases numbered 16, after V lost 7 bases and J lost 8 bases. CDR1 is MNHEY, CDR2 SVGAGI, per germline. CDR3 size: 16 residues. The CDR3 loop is CASKARDRGHLGGYTF. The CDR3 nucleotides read TGTGCCAGCAAAGCCCGGGACAGGGGCCATTTGGGCGGCTACACCTTC.

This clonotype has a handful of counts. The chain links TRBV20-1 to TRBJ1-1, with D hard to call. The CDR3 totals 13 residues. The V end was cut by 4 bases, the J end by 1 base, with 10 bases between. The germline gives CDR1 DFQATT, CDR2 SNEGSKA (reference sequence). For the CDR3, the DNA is TGCAGTGCTACCCTAAGGGCGAACACTGAAGCTTTCTTT. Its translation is CSATLRANTEAFF.

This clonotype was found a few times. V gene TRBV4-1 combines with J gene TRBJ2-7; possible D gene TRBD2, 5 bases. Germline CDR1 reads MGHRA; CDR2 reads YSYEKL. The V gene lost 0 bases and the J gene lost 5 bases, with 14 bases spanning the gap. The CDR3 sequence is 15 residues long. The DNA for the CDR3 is TGCGCCAGCAGCCAAGATCCACTAGTCGGGCACGAGCAGTACGTC. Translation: CASSQDPLVGHEQYV.

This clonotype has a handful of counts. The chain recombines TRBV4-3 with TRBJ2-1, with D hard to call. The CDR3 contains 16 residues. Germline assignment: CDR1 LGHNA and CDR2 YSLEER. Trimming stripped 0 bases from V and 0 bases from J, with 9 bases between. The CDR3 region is CASSQDSRASYNEQFF. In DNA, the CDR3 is TGCGCCAGCAGCCAAGATTCTCGGGCCTCCTACAATGAGCAGTTCTTC.